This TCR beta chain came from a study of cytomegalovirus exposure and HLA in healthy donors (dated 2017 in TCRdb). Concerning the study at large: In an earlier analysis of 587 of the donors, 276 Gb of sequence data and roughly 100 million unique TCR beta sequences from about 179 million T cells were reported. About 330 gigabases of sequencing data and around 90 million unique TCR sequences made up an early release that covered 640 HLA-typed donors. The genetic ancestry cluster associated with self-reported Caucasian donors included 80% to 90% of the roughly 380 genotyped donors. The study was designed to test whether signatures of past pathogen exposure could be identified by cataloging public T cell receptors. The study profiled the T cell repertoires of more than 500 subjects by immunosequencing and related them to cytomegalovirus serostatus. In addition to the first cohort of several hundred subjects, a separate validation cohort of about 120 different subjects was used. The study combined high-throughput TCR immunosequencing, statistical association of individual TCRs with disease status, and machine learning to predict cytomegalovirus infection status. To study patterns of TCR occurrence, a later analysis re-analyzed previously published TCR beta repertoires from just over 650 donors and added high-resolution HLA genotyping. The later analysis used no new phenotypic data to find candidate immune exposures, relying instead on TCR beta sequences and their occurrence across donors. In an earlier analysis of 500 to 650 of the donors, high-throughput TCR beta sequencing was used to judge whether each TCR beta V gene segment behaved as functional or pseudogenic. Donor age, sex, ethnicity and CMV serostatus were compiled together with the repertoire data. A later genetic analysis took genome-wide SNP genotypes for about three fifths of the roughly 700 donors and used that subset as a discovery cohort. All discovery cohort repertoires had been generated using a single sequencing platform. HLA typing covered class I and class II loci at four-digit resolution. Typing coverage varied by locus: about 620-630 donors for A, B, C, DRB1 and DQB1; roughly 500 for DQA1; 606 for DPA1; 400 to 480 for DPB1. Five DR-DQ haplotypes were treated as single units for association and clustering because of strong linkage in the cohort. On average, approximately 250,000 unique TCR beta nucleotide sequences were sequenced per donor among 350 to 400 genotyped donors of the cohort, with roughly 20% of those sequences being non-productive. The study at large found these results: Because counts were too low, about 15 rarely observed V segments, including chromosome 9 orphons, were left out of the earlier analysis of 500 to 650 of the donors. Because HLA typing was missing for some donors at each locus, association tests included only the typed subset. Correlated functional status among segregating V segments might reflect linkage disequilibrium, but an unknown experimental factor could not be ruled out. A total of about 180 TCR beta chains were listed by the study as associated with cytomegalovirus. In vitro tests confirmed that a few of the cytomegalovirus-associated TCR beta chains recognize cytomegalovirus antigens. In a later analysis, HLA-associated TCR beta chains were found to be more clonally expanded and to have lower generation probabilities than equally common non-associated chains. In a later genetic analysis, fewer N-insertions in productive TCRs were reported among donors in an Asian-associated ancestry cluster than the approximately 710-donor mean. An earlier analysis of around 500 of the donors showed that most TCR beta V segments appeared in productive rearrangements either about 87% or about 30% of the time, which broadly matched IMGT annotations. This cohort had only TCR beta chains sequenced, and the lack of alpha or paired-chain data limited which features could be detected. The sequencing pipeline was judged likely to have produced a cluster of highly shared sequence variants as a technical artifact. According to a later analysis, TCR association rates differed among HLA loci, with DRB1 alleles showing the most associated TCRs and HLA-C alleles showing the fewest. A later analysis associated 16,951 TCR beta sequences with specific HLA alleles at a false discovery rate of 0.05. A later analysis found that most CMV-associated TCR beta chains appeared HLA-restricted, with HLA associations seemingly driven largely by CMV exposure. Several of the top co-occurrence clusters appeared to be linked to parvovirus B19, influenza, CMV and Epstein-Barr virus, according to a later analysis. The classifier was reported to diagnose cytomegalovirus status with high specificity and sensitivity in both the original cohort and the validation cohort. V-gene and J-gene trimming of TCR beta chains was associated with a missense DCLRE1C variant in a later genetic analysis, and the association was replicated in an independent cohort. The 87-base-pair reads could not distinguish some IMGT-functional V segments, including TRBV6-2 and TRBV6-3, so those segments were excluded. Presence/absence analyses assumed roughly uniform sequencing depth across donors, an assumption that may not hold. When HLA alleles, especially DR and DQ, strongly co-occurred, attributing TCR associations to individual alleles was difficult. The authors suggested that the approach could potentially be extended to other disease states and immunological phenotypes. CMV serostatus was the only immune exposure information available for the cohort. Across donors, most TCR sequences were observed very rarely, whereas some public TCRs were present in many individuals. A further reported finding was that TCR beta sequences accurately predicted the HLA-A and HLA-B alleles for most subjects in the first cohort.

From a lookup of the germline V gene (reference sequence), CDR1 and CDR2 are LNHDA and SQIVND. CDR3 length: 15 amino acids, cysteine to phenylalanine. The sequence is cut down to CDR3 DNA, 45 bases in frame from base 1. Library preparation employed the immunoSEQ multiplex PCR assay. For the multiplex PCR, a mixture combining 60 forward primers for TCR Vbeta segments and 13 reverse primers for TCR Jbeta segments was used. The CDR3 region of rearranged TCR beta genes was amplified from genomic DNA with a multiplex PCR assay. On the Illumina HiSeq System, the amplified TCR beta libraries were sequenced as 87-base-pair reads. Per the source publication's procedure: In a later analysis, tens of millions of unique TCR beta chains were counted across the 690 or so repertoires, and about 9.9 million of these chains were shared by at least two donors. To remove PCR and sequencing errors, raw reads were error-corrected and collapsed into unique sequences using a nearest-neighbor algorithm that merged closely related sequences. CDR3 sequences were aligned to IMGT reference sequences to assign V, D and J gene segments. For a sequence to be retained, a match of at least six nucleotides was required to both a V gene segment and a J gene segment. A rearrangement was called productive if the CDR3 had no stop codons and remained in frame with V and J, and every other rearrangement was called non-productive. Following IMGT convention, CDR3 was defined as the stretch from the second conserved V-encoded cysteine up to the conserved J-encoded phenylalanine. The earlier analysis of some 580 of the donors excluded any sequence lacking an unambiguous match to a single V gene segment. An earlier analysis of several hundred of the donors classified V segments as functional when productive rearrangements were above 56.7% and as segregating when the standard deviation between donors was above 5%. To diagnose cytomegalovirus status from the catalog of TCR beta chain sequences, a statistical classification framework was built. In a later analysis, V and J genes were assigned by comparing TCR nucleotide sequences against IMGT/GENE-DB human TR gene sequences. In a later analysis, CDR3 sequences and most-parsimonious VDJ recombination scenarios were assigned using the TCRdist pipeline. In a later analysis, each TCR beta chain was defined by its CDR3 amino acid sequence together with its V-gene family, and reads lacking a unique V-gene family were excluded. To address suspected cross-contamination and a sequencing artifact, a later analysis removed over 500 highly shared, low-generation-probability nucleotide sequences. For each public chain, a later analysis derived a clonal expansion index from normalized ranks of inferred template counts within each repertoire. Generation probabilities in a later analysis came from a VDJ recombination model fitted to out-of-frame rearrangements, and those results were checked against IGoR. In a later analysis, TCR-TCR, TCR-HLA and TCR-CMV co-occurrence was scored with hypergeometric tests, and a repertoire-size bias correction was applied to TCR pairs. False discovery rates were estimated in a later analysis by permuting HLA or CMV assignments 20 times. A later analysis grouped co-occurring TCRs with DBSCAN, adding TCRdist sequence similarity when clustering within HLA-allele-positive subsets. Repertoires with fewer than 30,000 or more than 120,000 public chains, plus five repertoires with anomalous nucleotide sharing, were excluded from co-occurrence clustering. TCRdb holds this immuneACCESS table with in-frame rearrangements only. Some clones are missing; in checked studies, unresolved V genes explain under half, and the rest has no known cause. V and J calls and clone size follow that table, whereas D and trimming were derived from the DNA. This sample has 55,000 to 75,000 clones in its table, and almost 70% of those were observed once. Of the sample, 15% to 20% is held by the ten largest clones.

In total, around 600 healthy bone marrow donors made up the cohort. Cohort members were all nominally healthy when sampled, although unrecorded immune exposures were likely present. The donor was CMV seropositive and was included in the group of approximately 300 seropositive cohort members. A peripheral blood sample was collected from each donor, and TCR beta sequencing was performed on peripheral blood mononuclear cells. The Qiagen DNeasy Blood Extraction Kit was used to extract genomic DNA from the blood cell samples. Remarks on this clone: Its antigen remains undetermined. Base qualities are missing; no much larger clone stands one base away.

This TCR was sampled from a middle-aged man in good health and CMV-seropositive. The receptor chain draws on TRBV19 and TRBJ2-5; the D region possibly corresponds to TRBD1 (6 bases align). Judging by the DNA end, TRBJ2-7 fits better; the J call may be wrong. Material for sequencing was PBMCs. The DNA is TGTGCCAGTAGTGCGTCCCTACAGGGAGTCTACGAGCAGTACTTC. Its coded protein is CASSASLQGVYEQYF.